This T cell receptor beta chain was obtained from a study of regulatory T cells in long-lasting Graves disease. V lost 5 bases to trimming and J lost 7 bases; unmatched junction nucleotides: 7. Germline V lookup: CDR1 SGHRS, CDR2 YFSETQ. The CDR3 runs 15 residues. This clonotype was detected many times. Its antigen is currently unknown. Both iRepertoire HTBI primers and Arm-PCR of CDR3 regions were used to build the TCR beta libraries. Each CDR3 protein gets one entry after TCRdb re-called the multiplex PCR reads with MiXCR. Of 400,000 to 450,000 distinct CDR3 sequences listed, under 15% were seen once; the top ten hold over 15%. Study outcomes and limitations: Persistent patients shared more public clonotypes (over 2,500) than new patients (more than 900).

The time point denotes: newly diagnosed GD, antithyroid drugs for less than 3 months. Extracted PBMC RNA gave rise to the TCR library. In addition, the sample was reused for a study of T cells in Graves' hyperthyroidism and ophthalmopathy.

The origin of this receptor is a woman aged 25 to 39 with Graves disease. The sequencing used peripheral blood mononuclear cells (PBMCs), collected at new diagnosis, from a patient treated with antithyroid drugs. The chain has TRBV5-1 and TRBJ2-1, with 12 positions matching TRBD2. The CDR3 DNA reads TGCGCCAGCAGTCTCTCCGGGACTAGCGGGAATGAGCAGTTCTTC. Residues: CASSLSGTSGNEQFF.